Listed below are T cell receptor beta chains from one sample, sequenced in a study of T-cell memory formation after mild COVID-19. Using its own MiXCR run on the 5' RACE reads, TCRdb lists one record per CDR3 protein. The data show 450,000 to 650,000 distinct CDR3 sequences, 20% seen once. Sequenced material: PBMCs or a T cell subset sorted from them (not recorded which). The receptors originated from an adult woman who had mild COVID-19 (a few samples of this study predate the infection). Cell type and time point are not known. Each CDR3 is given with its conserved first and last residue. Fields, in order: CDR3 length, J gene, D gene, clone size, V gene, CDR3 DNA, CDR3 protein. D genes are given only for firm matches. Clone size appears in some rows only: once, few, many, or a class for an expanded clone.

len: 14
j_gene: TRBJ1-1
d_gene: TRBD1
abundance: .
v_gene: TRBV2
CDR3nt: TGTGCCAGCAGTTCACAGGGGGTTGTCTCTCAGGCTTTCTTT
CDR3aa: CASSSQGVVSQAFF

len: 17
j_gene: TRBJ1-1
d_gene: .
abundance: few
v_gene: TRBV6-5
CDR3nt: TGTGCCAGCAGTTACGGACACGGGGGAGGCATGAACACTGAAGCTTTCTTT
CDR3aa: CASSYGHGGGMNTEAFF

len: 16
j_gene: TRBJ2-5
d_gene: .
abundance: few
v_gene: TRBV7-7
CDR3nt: TGTGCCAGCAGCTTAGGGTTGAGGACTGCGGGAGAGACCCAGTACTTC
CDR3aa: CASSLGLRTAGETQYF

len: 16
j_gene: TRBJ2-3
d_gene: TRBD2
abundance: .
v_gene: TRBV18
CDR3nt: TGTGCCAGCCATAAGGGACTAGCCGACGGCACAGATACGCAGTATTTT
CDR3aa: CASHKGLADGTDTQYF

len: 15
j_gene: TRBJ1-1
d_gene: TRBD1
abundance: many
v_gene: TRBV24-1
CDR3nt: TGTGCCACCAGTGACCCCGGGACAGGGAACACTGAAGCTTTCTTT
CDR3aa: CATSDPGTGNTEAFF

len: 14
j_gene: TRBJ1-1
d_gene: .
abundance: many
v_gene: TRBV7-2
CDR3nt: TGTGCCAGCACTATGGGCAGCTTGAACACTGAAGCTTTCTTT
CDR3aa: CASTMGSLNTEAFF

len: 14
j_gene: TRBJ1-1
d_gene: .
abundance: few
v_gene: TRBV6-1
CDR3nt: TGTGCCAGCAGTGATTTCGGGGTGGGCACTGAAGCTTTCTTT
CDR3aa: CASSDFGVGTEAFF

len: 14
j_gene: TRBJ2-7
d_gene: .
abundance: .
v_gene: TRBV24-1
CDR3nt: TGTGCCACCAGTAACGGAGCCCTCTCCTACGAGCAGTACTTC
CDR3aa: CATSNGALSYEQYF

len: 14
j_gene: TRBJ1-1
d_gene: .
abundance: .
v_gene: TRBV27
CDR3nt: TGTGCCAGCAGTCCAATGACCGGGGGGACTGAAGCTTTCTTT
CDR3aa: CASSPMTGGTEAFF

len: 14
j_gene: TRBJ2-3
d_gene: .
abundance: many
v_gene: TRBV12-3/TRBV12-4
CDR3nt: TGTGCCAGCAGGAACGACTACCACACAGATACGCAGTATTTT
CDR3aa: CASRNDYHTDTQYF

len: 13
j_gene: TRBJ2-3
d_gene: TRBD1
abundance: .
v_gene: TRBV19
CDR3nt: TGTGCCAGTAGTACTGGACAGGGTGGTACGCAGTATTTT
CDR3aa: CASSTGQGGTQYF

len: 11
j_gene: TRBJ2-3
d_gene: .
abundance: .
v_gene: TRBV20-1
CDR3nt: TGCAGTGCTAGAAGTGTAGATACGCAGTATTTT
CDR3aa: CSARSVDTQYF

len: 11
j_gene: TRBJ2-7
d_gene: .
abundance: .
v_gene: TRBV20-1
CDR3nt: TGCAGTTACCTGGGTACCTACGAGCAGTACTTC
CDR3aa: CSYLGTYEQYF

len: 14
j_gene: TRBJ2-7
d_gene: TRBD2
abundance: few
v_gene: TRBV20-1
CDR3nt: TGCAGTGTCCCCAGGACTAGCGGTTCCTACGAGCAGTACTTC
CDR3aa: CSVPRTSGSYEQYF

len: 16
j_gene: TRBJ2-1
d_gene: .
abundance: .
v_gene: TRBV20-1
CDR3nt: TGCAGTGCTAGAGATCGTAGGAGGGGGTTCTACAATGAGCAGTTCTTC
CDR3aa: CSARDRRRGFYNEQFF

len: 13
j_gene: TRBJ2-3
d_gene: TRBD1
abundance: many
v_gene: TRBV6-4
CDR3nt: TGTGCCAGCAGTGGGGACAGCCTTAATACGCAGTATTTT
CDR3aa: CASSGDSLNTQYF

len: 16
j_gene: TRBJ2-1
d_gene: TRBD1
abundance: few
v_gene: TRBV24-1
CDR3nt: TGTGCCACATCCCCAGCGGGAGACAGGGGGCACAATGAGCAGTTCTTC
CDR3aa: CATSPAGDRGHNEQFF

len: 17
j_gene: TRBJ2-5
d_gene: TRBD2
abundance: few
v_gene: TRBV6-2/TRBV6-3
CDR3nt: TGTGCCAGCAGTTATTCTGCGGGAGAGTCGTACCAAGAGACCCAGTACTTC
CDR3aa: CASSYSAGESYQETQYF

len: 11
j_gene: TRBJ2-7
d_gene: .
abundance: .
v_gene: TRBV30
CDR3nt: TGTGCCTGGAGTGGAGGGTACGAGCAGTACTTC
CDR3aa: CAWSGGYEQYF

len: 15
j_gene: TRBJ1-2
d_gene: .
abundance: .
v_gene: TRBV4-1
CDR3nt: TGCGCCAGCAGCCAAGATATTAGGGAACGTGCCGGCTACACCTTC
CDR3aa: CASSQDIRERAGYTF

len: 17
j_gene: TRBJ2-5
d_gene: TRBD1
abundance: few
v_gene: TRBV7-8
CDR3nt: TGTGCCAGCAGCTTAGAAGGGACAGGGAAAGCGGGCGTGACCCAGTACTTC
CDR3aa: CASSLEGTGKAGVTQYF

len: 15
j_gene: TRBJ2-1
d_gene: TRBD1
abundance: few
v_gene: TRBV24-1
CDR3nt: TGTGCCACCAGTGAGGACAGGGGGCGGAACAATGAGCAGTTCTTC
CDR3aa: CATSEDRGRNNEQFF

len: 18
j_gene: TRBJ2-2
d_gene: TRBD2
abundance: .
v_gene: TRBV24-1
CDR3nt: TGTGCCACCAGTTGCCATTTTTTGCGGGAGGGCTGCACCGGGGAGCTGTTTTTT
CDR3aa: CATSCHFLREGCTGELFF

len: 14
j_gene: TRBJ1-5
d_gene: .
abundance: .
v_gene: TRBV6-5
CDR3nt: TGTGCCAGCAGTTACTCAACAGGGTCGAAGCCCCAGCATTTT
CDR3aa: CASSYSTGSKPQHF

len: 15
j_gene: TRBJ2-2
d_gene: .
abundance: .
v_gene: TRBV7-8
CDR3nt: TGTGCCAGCAGCTCAGGGTTCGGGCGAACCGGGGAGCTGTTTTTT
CDR3aa: CASSSGFGRTGELFF

len: 14
j_gene: TRBJ2-7
d_gene: .
abundance: .
v_gene: TRBV27
CDR3nt: TGTGCCAGCAGGCGACAGTTTAATTCCTACGAGCAGTACTTC
CDR3aa: CASRRQFNSYEQYF

len: 14
j_gene: TRBJ2-1
d_gene: TRBD2
abundance: .
v_gene: TRBV3-1
CDR3nt: TGTGCCAGCAGCCAGCGGGGGGGCCACAATGAGCAGTTCTTC
CDR3aa: CASSQRGGHNEQFF

len: 13
j_gene: TRBJ1-6
d_gene: TRBD1
abundance: .
v_gene: TRBV19
CDR3nt: TGTGCCAGCTCCCAGGGGGAAAATTCACCCCTCCACTTT
CDR3aa: CASSQGENSPLHF

len: 19
j_gene: TRBJ2-1
d_gene: TRBD2
abundance: .
v_gene: TRBV14
CDR3nt: TGTGCCAGCAGCCGAACCGGGACTAGCGGGAGAAGGACCTACAATGAGCAGTTCTTC
CDR3aa: CASSRTGTSGRRTYNEQFF

len: 18
j_gene: TRBJ2-2
d_gene: TRBD2
abundance: few
v_gene: TRBV5-1
CDR3nt: TGCGCCAGCAGAGTTTTGATGGGACTAGCGGGTCTGATCGGGGAGCTGTTTTTT
CDR3aa: CASRVLMGLAGLIGELFF

len: 14
j_gene: TRBJ2-7
d_gene: TRBD2
abundance: .
v_gene: TRBV6-2/TRBV6-3
CDR3nt: TGTGCCAGCAGTTCCAGCGGGGGGGCCAACGAGCAGTACTTC
CDR3aa: CASSSSGGANEQYF

len: 14
j_gene: TRBJ2-7
d_gene: TRBD2
abundance: few
v_gene: TRBV9
CDR3nt: TGTGCCAGCAGCCCGGCAGCGGGAAGGTACGAGCAGTACTTC
CDR3aa: CASSPAAGRYEQYF

len: 19
j_gene: TRBJ2-2
d_gene: TRBD1
abundance: few
v_gene: TRBV5-1
CDR3nt: TGCGCCAGCAGCCCGACGGGACCAACAGGGGACATCGGGGCCGGGGAGCTGTTTTTT
CDR3aa: CASSPTGPTGDIGAGELFF

len: 16
j_gene: TRBJ2-5
d_gene: TRBD1
abundance: .
v_gene: TRBV25-1
CDR3nt: TGTGCCAGCAGCCCCTGGGGGACAGCGTCACGGGAGACCCAGTACTTC
CDR3aa: CASSPWGTASRETQYF

len: 14
j_gene: TRBJ1-1
d_gene: .
abundance: .
v_gene: TRBV20-1
CDR3nt: TGCAGTTCGTACCGGGGAGCCATGAACACTGAAGCTTTCTTT
CDR3aa: CSSYRGAMNTEAFF

len: 15
j_gene: TRBJ2-7
d_gene: .
abundance: few
v_gene: TRBV7-3
CDR3nt: TGTGCCAGCAGCATCGGTTCCAGAGCCGCCTACGAGCAGTACTTC
CDR3aa: CASSIGSRAAYEQYF

len: 12
j_gene: TRBJ2-7
d_gene: TRBD1
abundance: .
v_gene: TRBV11-2
CDR3nt: TGTGCCAGCAGCTCCAGGGGGCAAGAGCAGTACTTC
CDR3aa: CASSSRGQEQYF

len: 11
j_gene: TRBJ2-7
d_gene: .
abundance: .
v_gene: TRBV29-1
CDR3nt: TGCAGCGTTGTGGCGGTGTACGAGCAGTACTTC
CDR3aa: CSVVAVYEQYF

len: 17
j_gene: TRBJ1-5
d_gene: TRBD1
abundance: few
v_gene: TRBV7-9
CDR3nt: TGTGCCAGCAGCTTAGCAGGACAGGGGGGTAGAGGCCAGCCCCAGCATTTT
CDR3aa: CASSLAGQGGRGQPQHF

len: 16
j_gene: TRBJ2-1
d_gene: .
abundance: few
v_gene: TRBV24-1
CDR3nt: TGTGCCACCAGTGATTTAGAAGCGCGGTTCTACAATGAGCAGTTCTTC
CDR3aa: CATSDLEARFYNEQFF

len: 16
j_gene: TRBJ2-1
d_gene: .
abundance: .
v_gene: TRBV20-1
CDR3nt: TGCAGTGCTAGAGATTTAAGACTCGTTTCCTACAATGAGCAGTTCTTC
CDR3aa: CSARDLRLVSYNEQFF

len: 13
j_gene: TRBJ2-3
d_gene: TRBD2
abundance: .
v_gene: TRBV20-1
CDR3nt: TGCAGTGCAGGAGCGGGGTTCACAGATACGCAGTATTTT
CDR3aa: CSAGAGFTDTQYF

len: 14
j_gene: TRBJ2-7
d_gene: TRBD1
abundance: many
v_gene: TRBV5-1
CDR3nt: TGCGCCAGCAGCTCCCGGACAGGGGACGACGAGCAGTACTTC
CDR3aa: CASSSRTGDDEQYF

len: 13
j_gene: TRBJ2-1
d_gene: TRBD2
abundance: few
v_gene: TRBV7-9
CDR3nt: TGTGCCAGCTCAGCGGGAGGAATCAATGAGCAGTTCTTC
CDR3aa: CASSAGGINEQFF

len: 14
j_gene: TRBJ2-5
d_gene: .
abundance: many
v_gene: TRBV29-1
CDR3nt: TGCAGCGTTGCCCAATCACATCACCAAGAGACCCAGTACTTC
CDR3aa: CSVAQSHHQETQYF

len: 14
j_gene: TRBJ2-7
d_gene: .
abundance: .
v_gene: TRBV4-1
CDR3nt: TGCGCCAGCAGCCCGAACCCGAAAGTCTACGAGCAGTACTTC
CDR3aa: CASSPNPKVYEQYF

len: 14
j_gene: TRBJ2-7
d_gene: TRBD2
abundance: .
v_gene: TRBV20-1
CDR3nt: TGCAGTGCTAGAGACCCTAGCGGGAGCTACGAGCAGTACTTC
CDR3aa: CSARDPSGSYEQYF

len: 18
j_gene: TRBJ2-6
d_gene: .
abundance: few
v_gene: TRBV18
CDR3nt: TGTGCCAGCTCACCAAGGTCAGGTGGGGCGACTGGGGCCAACGTCCTGACTTTC
CDR3aa: CASSPRSGGATGANVLTF

len: 15
j_gene: TRBJ2-5
d_gene: .
abundance: .
v_gene: TRBV6-5
CDR3nt: TGTGCCAGCAGTTACTCGCCGGGACAATGGGAGACCCAGTACTTC
CDR3aa: CASSYSPGQWETQYF

len: 15
j_gene: TRBJ1-2
d_gene: .
abundance: few
v_gene: TRBV12-3/TRBV12-4
CDR3nt: TGTGCCAGCGGTCTCAGGGGTCTCTCGTTGCGTGGCTACACCTTC
CDR3aa: CASGLRGLSLRGYTF

len: 16
j_gene: TRBJ2-2
d_gene: .
abundance: many
v_gene: TRBV6-1
CDR3nt: TGTGCCAGCAGTGAAGCTGGAGGATTCGAGACCGGGGAGCTGTTTTTT
CDR3aa: CASSEAGGFETGELFF

len: 16
j_gene: TRBJ2-3
d_gene: TRBD2
abundance: .
v_gene: TRBV6-5
CDR3nt: TGTGCCAGCAGGAGGACTAGCGGGAGCTGGCTGGATACGCAGTATTTT
CDR3aa: CASRRTSGSWLDTQYF

len: 13
j_gene: TRBJ2-2
d_gene: .
abundance: few
v_gene: TRBV7-9
CDR3nt: TGTGCCAGCAGCTTAGCGAGTCCCGGGGAGCTGTTTTTT
CDR3aa: CASSLASPGELFF

len: 13
j_gene: TRBJ1-2
d_gene: TRBD1
abundance: .
v_gene: TRBV7-2
CDR3nt: TGTGCCAGCAGCCAACAGACAGGGTTTGGCTACACCTTC
CDR3aa: CASSQQTGFGYTF

len: 15
j_gene: TRBJ1-4
d_gene: .
abundance: few
v_gene: TRBV25-1
CDR3nt: TGTGCCAGCAGTGACCCAGCAAGGTCCGGCGAAAAACTGTTTTTT
CDR3aa: CASSDPARSGEKLFF

len: 14
j_gene: TRBJ2-7
d_gene: .
abundance: .
v_gene: TRBV7-8
CDR3nt: TGTGCCAGCAGCCTTTCGGACTGGGCCTACGAGCAGTACTTC
CDR3aa: CASSLSDWAYEQYF

len: 14
j_gene: TRBJ2-1
d_gene: TRBD1
abundance: .
v_gene: TRBV5-6
CDR3nt: TGTGCCAGCAGCTGGACGACAGGGGACGATGAGCAGTTCTTC
CDR3aa: CASSWTTGDDEQFF

len: 13
j_gene: TRBJ2-1
d_gene: .
abundance: many
v_gene: TRBV2
CDR3nt: TGTGCCAGCGTGCCGGACTCCTACAATGAGCAGTTCTTC
CDR3aa: CASVPDSYNEQFF